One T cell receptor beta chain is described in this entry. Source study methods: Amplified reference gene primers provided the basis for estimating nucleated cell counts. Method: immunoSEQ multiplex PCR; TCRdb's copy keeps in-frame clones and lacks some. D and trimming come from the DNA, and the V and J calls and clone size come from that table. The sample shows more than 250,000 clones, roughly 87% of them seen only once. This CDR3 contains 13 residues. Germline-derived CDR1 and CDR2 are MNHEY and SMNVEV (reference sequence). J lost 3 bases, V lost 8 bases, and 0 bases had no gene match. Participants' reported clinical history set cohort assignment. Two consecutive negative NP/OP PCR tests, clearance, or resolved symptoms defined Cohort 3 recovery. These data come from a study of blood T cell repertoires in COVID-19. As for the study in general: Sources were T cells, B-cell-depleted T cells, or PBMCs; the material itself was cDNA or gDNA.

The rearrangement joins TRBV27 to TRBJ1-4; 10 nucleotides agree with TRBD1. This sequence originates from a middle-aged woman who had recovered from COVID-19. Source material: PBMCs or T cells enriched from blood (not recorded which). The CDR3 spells CASGTGANEKLFF. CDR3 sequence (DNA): TGTGCCAGCGGGACAGGGGCTAATGAAAAACTGTTTTTT.